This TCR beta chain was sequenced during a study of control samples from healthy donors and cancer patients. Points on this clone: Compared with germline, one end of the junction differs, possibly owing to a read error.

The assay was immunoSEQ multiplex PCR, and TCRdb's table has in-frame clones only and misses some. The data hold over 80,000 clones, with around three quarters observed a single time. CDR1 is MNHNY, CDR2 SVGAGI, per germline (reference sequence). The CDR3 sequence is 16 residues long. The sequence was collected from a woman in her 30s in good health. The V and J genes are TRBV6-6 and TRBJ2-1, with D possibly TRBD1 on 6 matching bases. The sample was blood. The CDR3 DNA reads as TGTGCCAGCAGTGACTCACAGGGTAGCTCCTACAATGAGCAGTTCTTC. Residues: CASSDSQGSSYNEQFF.